A single sample is the source of the 5 T cell receptor beta chains below, sequenced in a study of beta chain features in type 1 diabetes. Reverse transcription of all isolated RNA meant that expressed TCRB transcripts were sequenced. Clones were read by immunoSEQ multiplex PCR, and TCRdb kept only the in-frame ones, dropping some. The sample has about 930,000 clones, around a sixth seen once. Source material: naive CD4+ T cells from blood. These TCRs come from a woman in her late teens or twenties in good health.

This clone occurred a few times. The chain has TRBV9 and TRBJ2-4, with TRBD2 as a possible D gene (5 bases). V was cut by 3 bases and J by 7 bases, with 14 bases left in between. Germline CDR1 is SGDLS and CDR2 is YYNGEE. The CDR3 extends over 14 amino acids. This chain's CDR3 is CASSETSMGNIQYF. The CDR3 DNA follows: TGTGCCAGCAGCGAAACTAGTATGGGGAACATTCAGTACTTC.

This clone was seen only a few times. The chain has TRBV11-2 and TRBJ2-7; D not certain. The CDR3 loop spans 15 amino acids. Trimming took 1 base from V and 0 from J, leaving 10 bases between them. Germline CDR1 is SGHAT and CDR2 is FQNNGV. CDR3 in DNA: TGTGCCAGCAGCTTAGTGGTGGGAAACTCCTACGAGCAGTACTTC. Translating it yields CASSLVVGNSYEQYF. Based on the CDR3 plus reference TRBV11-2 and TRBJ2-7, the full variable domain is EAGVAQSPRYKIIEKRQSVAFWCNPISGHATLYWYQQILGQGPKLLIQFQNNGVVDDSQLPKDRFSAERLKGVDSTLKIQPAKLEDSAVYLCASSLVVGNSYEQYFGPGTRLTVT.

The V gene is TRBV11-3, the J gene TRBJ2-7, with 8 bases aligning to TRBD1. Germline loops: CDR1 SGHNT, CDR2 YENEEA. The CDR3 contains 13 residues. V trimming: 5 bases; J trimming: 6 bases; junction bases outside the gene matches: 6. The CDR3 DNA reads TGTGCCAGCAGCATGGGGACAGGCCGCGAGCAGTACTTC. Its translation is CASSMGTGREQYF.

This clone came up a few times. This chain uses TRBV7-9 with TRBJ2-1; a weak D match, TRBD2 (6 bases). There are 15 residues in the CDR3. Trimming removed 1 base from V and 4 bases from J, with 11 bases in between. CDR1 and CDR2 from the germline V gene are SEHNR and FQNEAQ (reference sequence). The CDR3 loop reads CASSLGGGGYNEQFF. The CDR3 coding sequence is TGTGCCAGCAGCTTAGGTGGTGGGGGGTACAATGAGCAGTTCTTC.

This clone was seen only a few times. V gene TRBV18 combines with J gene TRBJ2-1; D gene ambiguous. V lost 2 bases to trimming and J lost 8 bases, with 10 bases between them. This CDR3 has 13 residues. The germline V gene has CDR1 KGHSH and CDR2 LQKENI. CDR3 protein: CASSPTERHEQFF. In nucleotides, the CDR3 is TGTGCCAGCTCACCAACGGAGAGGCATGAGCAGTTCTTC.